This T cell receptor (beta chain) appears in the sequencing data of a study of vaccination and CD4 T cells after COVID-19. Comments on this clonotype: Its target is unknown.

The treatment here: approximately 9-day PBMC culture with coronavirus spike peptide pools or control peptides (ViraFEST assay). Germline lookup yields CDR1 MNHNS and CDR2 SASEGT. The CDR3 has 16 residues. V lost 8 bases and J lost 0, with 14 bases in between. Cultured CD4+ T cell DNA was sequenced using the Oncomine TCR Beta short-read assay. Investigators obtained genomic DNA by extraction from cultured CD4+ T cells. TCRdb passed the PCR reads through MiXCR, listing each CDR3 protein once. This sample yields tens of thousands of distinct CDR3 sequences, of which 30% to 35% are seen a single time; around 12% belongs to the top ten.

The V call is TRBV6-1, the J call TRBJ1-6, with D perhaps TRBD1 (6 bases). The TCR originated in a human donor with COVID-19. The sample taken for sequencing was cultured CD4+ T cells from blood. CDR3 sequence reads: CASRGGVSSYNSPLHF. The CDR3 DNA reads as TGTGCCAGCCGAGGGGGGGTGAGCTCCTATAATTCACCCCTCCACTTT.